The subject of this entry is one T cell receptor beta chain. In this sample, this clonotype turned up many times. Its antigen is unknown. Base-call qualities are not available, and no considerably larger clone is one nucleotide away. The germline V end is reduced by 4 bases and the J end by 5 bases; junction bases left unmatched: 8. CDR1 and CDR2, looked up from the germline V gene (reference sequence), are DFQATT and SNEGSKA. The CDR3 starts with the cysteine, ends with the phenylalanine, and has 14 residues. Solely the CDR3 DNA is kept, with 42 bases framed from the first base. This entry comes from a study of T-cell reconstitution after alpha-beta-depleted transplantation in children (dated by TCRdb to 2016 to 2017). At the level of the whole study: Using TCR repertoire profiling, the study followed T-cell immune reconstitution in a quantitative way in children after TCRalphabeta/CD19-depleted allogeneic hematopoietic cell transplantation.

The library was built by means of PCR. Sequencing was carried out with an Illumina HiSeq 2500. To normalize quantification of the TCRbeta repertoire, the TCR libraries were built with molecular barcoding that relied on unique molecular identifiers. TCRdb ran its own pipeline on the public reads, namely fastp trimming at Q25 and MiXCR clone calling, and kept in-frame beta chains. Each CDR3 protein appears once, grouped with its most common genes and DNA. The sample yields hundreds of thousands of distinct CDR3 sequences; roughly 17% were counted once. Of the sample, approximately 1% falls within the top ten clones.

This clonotype originated in a human donor who donated a stem cell graft to a child with acute myeloid leukemia. This chain joins TRBV20-1 to TRBJ1-5; the central 7 bases match TRBD1. Sequencing was performed on PBMCs from the stem cell graft donor, taken from the stem cell graft. The DNA reads as follows: TGCAGTGCTATCGACAGGGAGGACGATCAGCCCCAGCATTTT. Its translation reads: CSAIDREDDQPQHF.